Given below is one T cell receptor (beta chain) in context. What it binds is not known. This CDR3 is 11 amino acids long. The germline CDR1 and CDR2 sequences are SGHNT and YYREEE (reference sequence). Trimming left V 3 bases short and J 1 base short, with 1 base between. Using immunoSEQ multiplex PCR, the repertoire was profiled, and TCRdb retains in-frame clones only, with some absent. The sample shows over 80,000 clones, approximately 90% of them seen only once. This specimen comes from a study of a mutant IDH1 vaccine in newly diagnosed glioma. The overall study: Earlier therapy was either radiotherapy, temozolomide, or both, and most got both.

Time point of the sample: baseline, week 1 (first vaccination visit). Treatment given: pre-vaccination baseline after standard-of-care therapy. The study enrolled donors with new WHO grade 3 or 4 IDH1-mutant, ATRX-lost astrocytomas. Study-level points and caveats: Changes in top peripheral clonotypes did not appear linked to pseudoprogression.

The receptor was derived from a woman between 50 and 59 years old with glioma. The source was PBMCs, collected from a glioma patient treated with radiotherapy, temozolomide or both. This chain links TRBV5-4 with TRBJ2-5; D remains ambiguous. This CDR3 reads CASSSQETQYF. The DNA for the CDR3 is TGTGCCAGCAGCTCCCAAGAGACCCAGTACTTC.